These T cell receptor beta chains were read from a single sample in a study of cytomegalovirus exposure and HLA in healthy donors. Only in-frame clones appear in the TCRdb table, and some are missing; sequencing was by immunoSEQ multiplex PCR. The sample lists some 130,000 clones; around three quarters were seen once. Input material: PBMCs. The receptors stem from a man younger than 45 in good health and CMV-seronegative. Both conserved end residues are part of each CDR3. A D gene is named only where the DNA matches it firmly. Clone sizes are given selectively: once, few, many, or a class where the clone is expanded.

cdr3_aa: CAWRIVLLENYGYTF
cdr3_nt: TGTGCCTGGAGGATCGTTCTCCTAGAAAACTATGGCTACACCTTC
d_call: NA
v_call: TRBV30
j_call: TRBJ1-2
clone_size: NA

cdr3_aa: CASSLYGRGFDTEAFF
cdr3_nt: TGTGCCAGCAGTTTATATGGCAGGGGGTTTGACACTGAAGCTTTCTTT
d_call: TRBD1
v_call: TRBV28
j_call: TRBJ1-1
clone_size: few

cdr3_aa: CASSQEDSYKWNEQFF
cdr3_nt: TGCGCCAGCAGCCAAGAGGACTCCTACAAATGGAATGAGCAGTTCTTC
d_call: NA
v_call: TRBV4-3
j_call: TRBJ2-1
clone_size: once

cdr3_aa: CASSEKRTGYNEQFF
cdr3_nt: TGTGCCAGCAGTGAAAAAAGGACAGGGTACAATGAGCAGTTCTTC
d_call: TRBD1
v_call: TRBV6-1
j_call: TRBJ2-1
clone_size: NA

cdr3_aa: CASSRESGTGTEAFF
cdr3_nt: TGTGCCAGCAGCCGGGAATCCGGGACAGGGACTGAAGCTTTCTTT
d_call: TRBD1
v_call: TRBV2
j_call: TRBJ1-1
clone_size: NA

cdr3_aa: CAARVGVNTEAFF
cdr3_nt: TGTGCCGCCAGGGTAGGGGTGAACACTGAAGCTTTCTTT
d_call: NA
v_call: TRBV6-5
j_call: TRBJ1-1
clone_size: NA

cdr3_aa: CASSPQQRTEAFF
cdr3_nt: TGTGCCAGCAGCCCCCAACAACGCACTGAAGCTTTCTTT
d_call: NA
v_call: TRBV7-2
j_call: TRBJ1-1
clone_size: NA

cdr3_aa: CASSYPGLAETQYF
cdr3_nt: TGCGCCAGCAGTTATCCGGGACTAGCTGAGACCCAGTACTTC
d_call: TRBD2
v_call: TRBV4-1
j_call: TRBJ2-5
clone_size: NA

cdr3_aa: CASSGQGFDEQFF
cdr3_nt: TGTGCCAGCAGCGGACAGGGTTTCGATGAGCAGTTCTTC
d_call: TRBD1
v_call: TRBV11-2
j_call: TRBJ2-1
clone_size: NA

cdr3_aa: CAWSAGTSGSGTGSYNEQFF
cdr3_nt: TGTGCCTGGAGTGCAGGGACTAGCGGGAGCGGCACTGGCTCCTACAATGAGCAGTTCTTC
d_call: TRBD2
v_call: TRBV30
j_call: TRBJ2-1
clone_size: NA

cdr3_aa: CASSFSGASGSGEQFF
cdr3_nt: TGTGCCAGCAGTTTCTCGGGGGCTAGCGGGAGTGGTGAGCAGTTCTTC
d_call: TRBD2
v_call: TRBV27
j_call: TRBJ2-1
clone_size: NA

cdr3_aa: CASSVEVTSGNYEQFF
cdr3_nt: TGTGCCAGCAGCGTAGAGGTGACTAGCGGGAATTATGAGCAGTTCTTC
d_call: TRBD2
v_call: TRBV9
j_call: TRBJ2-1
clone_size: NA

cdr3_aa: CASSVEGSGRARETQYF
cdr3_nt: TGTGCCAGCAGCGTAGAAGGTAGCGGGAGGGCCAGGGAGACCCAGTACTTC
d_call: TRBD2
v_call: TRBV9
j_call: TRBJ2-5
clone_size: NA

cdr3_aa: CASSPSGTSGYNEQFF
cdr3_nt: TGTGCCAGTAGTCCCTCCGGGACTAGCGGATACAATGAGCAGTTCTTC
d_call: TRBD2
v_call: TRBV19
j_call: TRBJ2-1
clone_size: NA

cdr3_aa: CASSLGGRGRGEQYF
cdr3_nt: TGTGCCAGCAGCTTAGGGGGCAGAGGGCGGGGGGAGCAGTACTTC
d_call: TRBD2
v_call: TRBV11-3
j_call: TRBJ2-7
clone_size: NA

cdr3_aa: CASSLEGVSGANVLTF
cdr3_nt: TGTGCCAGCAGCTTGGAAGGGGTCTCTGGGGCCAACGTCCTGACTTTC
d_call: NA
v_call: TRBV5-6
j_call: TRBJ2-6
clone_size: NA